Listed below are T cell receptor beta chains from one sample, sequenced in a study of control samples from healthy donors and cancer patients. Produced via immunoSEQ multiplex PCR; TCRdb's table is partial and in-frame only. The sample consists of around 100,000 clones, about 90% of them appearing once. Material for sequencing was blood. The receptors derive from a woman in her forties or fifties in good health. The CDR3 runs from the conserved cysteine through the conserved F or W. D genes are given only for firm matches. Some rows mark clone size as missing; the rest say once, few, many or name a class of expanded clone.

abundance	d_gene	j_gene	v_gene	CDR3aa	CDR3nt
.	.	TRBJ1-3	TRBV6-2/TRBV6-3	CASSYVGGSSGNTIYF	TGTGCCAGCAGTTACGTCGGGGGCTCCTCTGGAAACACCATATATTTT
.	.	TRBJ2-1	TRBV11-1	CASSPVGNEQFF	TGTGCCAGCAGCCCCGTGGGGAATGAGCAGTTCTTC
once	.	TRBJ2-1	TRBV12-3/TRBV12-4	CASSFFLGEQFF	TGTGCCAGCAGTTTTTTTCTTGGTGAGCAGTTCTTC
.	TRBD1	TRBJ1-6	TRBV6-5	CASTKGQVNSPLHF	TGTGCCAGCACCAAGGGACAGGTGAATTCACCCCTCCACTTT
once	.	TRBJ2-2	TRBV29-1	CSVNNPTGELFF	TGCAGCGTTAACAACCCTACCGGGGAGCTGTTTTTT
.	.	TRBJ2-1	TRBV6-6	CASSYPNNEQFF	TGTGCCAGCAGTTACCCGAACAATGAGCAGTTCTTC
.	.	TRBJ1-2	TRBV7-9	CASTTPEDRRYGYTF	TGTGCCAGCACCACACCCGAAGACAGGAGGTATGGCTACACCTTC
.	.	TRBJ2-1	TRBV12-3/TRBV12-4	CASSRGEQFF	TGTGCCAGCAGTAGAGGCGAGCAGTTCTTC
.	TRBD2	TRBJ2-3	TRBV7-8	CASTLAGGITDTQYF	TGTGCCAGCACCCTAGCGGGAGGGATCACAGATACGCAGTATTTT
.	TRBD1	TRBJ2-1	TRBV20-1	CSASDRGAYNEQFF	TGCAGTGCTAGTGACAGGGGCGCTTACAATGAGCAGTTCTTC
.	TRBD1	TRBJ1-2	TRBV20-1	CSASSGTGGGGYTF	TGCAGTGCTAGTTCCGGGACAGGGGGAGGTGGCTACACCTTC
.	.	TRBJ1-6	TRBV30	CAWSGGNPALHF	TGTGCCTGGAGTGGGGGGAACCCAGCCCTCCACTTT
.	TRBD1	TRBJ2-1	TRBV7-8	CASSLIRTGLSSYNEQFF	TGTGCCAGCAGCTTAATTCGGACAGGGTTGAGCTCCTACAATGAGCAGTTCTTC
many	TRBD1	TRBJ2-2	TRBV6-5	CASNRDRGPGELFF	TGTGCCAGCAACCGGGACAGGGGTCCCGGGGAGCTGTTTTTT
.	.	TRBJ1-5	TRBV6-1	CASSDNHYQPQHF	TGTGCCAGCAGTGATAACCATTATCAGCCCCAGCATTTT
.	.	TRBJ2-2	TRBV2	CASSIQQGLRLQEYWAGELFF	TGTGCCAGCAGTATCCAACAGGGCCTGAGGCTCCAAGAGTATTGGGCCGGGGAGCTGTTTTTT
.	.	TRBJ1-2	TRBV6-5	CASSSRSSLNYGYTF	TGTGCCAGCAGTTCCCGTTCCAGCCTTAACTATGGCTACACCTTC
once	TRBD2	TRBJ2-3	TRBV28	CASGAGGETDTQYF	TGTGCCTCTGGGGCGGGAGGGGAGACAGATACGCAGTATTTT
.	TRBD2	TRBJ2-3	TRBV11-2	CASSSHEVTSGRDTDTQYF	TGTGCCAGCAGCTCCCATGAGGTCACTAGCGGGAGGGACACAGATACGCAGTATTTT
.	.	TRBJ2-1	TRBV7-2	CASSLVYGMSYNEQFF	TGTGCCAGCAGCTTAGTATACGGGATGTCCTACAATGAGCAGTTCTTC
.	TRBD1	TRBJ2-2	TRBV2	CASSTGQGTGELFF	TGTGCCAGCAGTACTGGACAGGGTACCGGGGAGCTGTTTTTT
.	.	TRBJ1-3	TRBV6-1	CASSDQGTLSGNTIYF	TGTGCCAGCAGTGACCAGGGGACCCTCTCTGGAAACACCATATATTTT
.	TRBD2	TRBJ2-7	TRBV7-2	CASSPPPSGVYF	TGTGCCAGCAGCCCCCCCCCTAGCGGGGTATACTTC
.	.	TRBJ2-7	TRBV27	CASSRPGGFEQYF	TGTGCCAGCAGCCGTCCCGGAGGGTTCGAGCAGTACTTC
.	TRBD1	TRBJ1-1	TRBV10-3	CASSGTGGTEAFF	TGTGCCTCGTCCGGGACAGGGGGCACTGAAGCTTTCTTT
few	.	TRBJ1-5	TRBV7-2	CASSLGSGGRQPQHF	TGTGCCAGCAGCTTAGGGTCCGGGGGGAGGCAGCCCCAGCATTTT
few	.	TRBJ1-2	TRBV5-6	CASSLKRWGYTF	TGTGCCAGCAGCTTGAAGCGGTGGGGCTACACCTTC
.	.	TRBJ2-3	TRBV5-1	CASSGDKISTDTQYF	TGCGCCAGCAGTGGGGACAAGATTAGCACAGATACGCAGTATTTT
.	TRBD2	TRBJ2-7	TRBV6-5	CASSRALAEAYEQYF	TGTGCCAGCAGTCGCGCGCTAGCGGAAGCCTACGAGCAGTACTTC
few	TRBD1	TRBJ1-1	TRBV18	CASSPGQGANTEAFF	TGTGCCAGCTCGCCCGGACAGGGGGCGAACACTGAAGCTTTCTTT
.	TRBD2	TRBJ2-2	TRBV5-1	CASSLEVLAASGELFF	TGCGCCAGCAGCTTGGAGGTACTAGCGGCCTCCGGGGAGCTGTTTTTT
few	.	TRBJ2-2	TRBV7-2	CASKPSAGELFF	TGTGCCAGCAAACCTAGCGCCGGGGAGCTGTTTTTT
.	TRBD2	TRBJ2-3	TRBV11-2	CASSRDGGAGIFF	TGTGCCAGCAGCCGAGACGGGGGGGCCGGTATCTTTTTT
few	.	TRBJ2-2	TRBV15	CATTPGGPVGELFF	TGTGCCACCACCCCCGGAGGGCCGGTCGGGGAGCTGTTTTTT
once	.	TRBJ1-3	TRBV16	CASSPWTGYPSGNTIYF	TGTGCCAGCAGCCCTTGGACGGGCTACCCCTCTGGAAACACCATATATTTT
once	.	TRBJ1-1	TRBV11-2	CASRRIRDTEAFF	TGTGCCAGCAGAAGGATTCGGGACACTGAAGCTTTCTTT
.	.	TRBJ1-5	TRBV10-3	CAIIVIGQPQHF	TGTGCCATCATCGTGATAGGTCAGCCCCAGCATTTT
.	.	TRBJ1-5	TRBV6-1	CASSESVARGDQPQHF	TGTGCCAGCAGTGAATCCGTGGCACGGGGCGATCAGCCCCAGCATTTT
.	.	TRBJ1-3	TRBV19	CATSPGSGNTIYF	TGTGCCACCTCGCCGGGGTCTGGAAACACCATATATTTT
.	.	TRBJ1-6	TRBV2	CASSEERGANSPLHF	TGTGCCAGCAGTGAAGAAAGGGGAGCAAATTCACCCCTCCACTTT
.	.	TRBJ2-4	TRBV5-1	CASSWDGTKNIQYF	TGCGCCAGCAGCTGGGACGGAACCAAAAACATTCAGTACTTC
.	TRBD2	TRBJ2-3	TRBV24-1	CATGPVAGGIDTQYF	TGTGCCACCGGACCAGTAGCGGGAGGAATAGATACGCAGTATTTT
.	.	TRBJ1-2	TRBV29-1	CSVEYRDGYTF	TGCAGCGTTGAATACCGGGATGGCTACACCTTC
once	.	TRBJ2-3	TRBV7-9	CASSLGAGLGTDTQYF	TGTGCCAGCAGCTTAGGGGCAGGCCTCGGCACAGATACGCAGTATTTT
.	TRBD1	TRBJ2-7	TRBV14	CASSQDIGQGAHEQYF	TGTGCCAGCAGCCAAGATATTGGACAGGGGGCCCACGAGCAGTACTTC
.	.	TRBJ1-5	TRBV28	CASIYEGRGDQPQHF	TGTGCCAGCATCTACGAGGGTCGGGGTGATCAGCCCCAGCATTTT
.	.	TRBJ1-2	TRBV7-3	CASSLTVTGGGGYTF	TGTGCCAGCAGCTTAACTGTCACAGGCGGAGGGGGCTACACCTTC
.	.	TRBJ2-6	TRBV19	CASTGVSGANVLTF	TGTGCCAGTACGGGAGTCTCTGGGGCCAACGTCCTGACTTTC
.	.	TRBJ2-5	TRBV15	CATSRQVIQETQYF	TGTGCCACCAGCAGACAGGTGATACAAGAGACCCAGTACTTC
.	.	TRBJ2-7	TRBV5-6	CASSRREYEQYF	TGTGCCAGCAGCCGCAGGGAGTACGAGCAGTACTTC
.	.	TRBJ1-1	TRBV19	CASSIGPGGLRTEAFF	TGTGCCAGTAGTATAGGGCCGGGGGGCCTTCGCACTGAAGCTTTCTTT
.	TRBD2	TRBJ2-3	TRBV4-3	CASSQGSGVAGGPSNTDTQYF	TGCGCCAGCAGCCAAGGGTCGGGGGTAGCGGGAGGGCCGAGTAACACAGATACGCAGTATTTT
.	.	TRBJ2-5	TRBV3-1/TRBV3-2	CASSHQNGETQYF	TGTGCCAGCAGCCACCAGAATGGGGAGACCCAGTACTTC
.	.	TRBJ1-4	TRBV30	CAWNPDSPNEKLFF	TGTGCCTGGAACCCGGACAGTCCAAATGAAAAACTGTTTTTT
.	.	TRBJ1-1	TRBV7-2	CASSLGGTMNTEAFF	TGTGCCAGCAGCTTAGGAGGGACCATGAACACTGAAGCTTTCTTT
.	.	TRBJ1-2	TRBV7-9	CASGGWTDANYGYTF	TGTGCCAGCGGCGGATGGACAGATGCTAACTATGGCTACACCTTC
.	TRBD1	TRBJ1-2	TRBV18	CASSPTGTGRGGYTF	TGTGCCAGCTCACCTACCGGGACAGGTCGGGGGGGCTACACCTTC
.	.	TRBJ1-1	TRBV29-1	CSVLPRGRTEAFF	TGCAGCGTTCTCCCGAGGGGTCGTACTGAAGCTTTCTTT
few	.	TRBJ2-2	TRBV11-1	CASTYLVAENTGELFF	TGTGCCAGCACCTACCTCGTAGCGGAAAACACCGGGGAGCTGTTTTTT